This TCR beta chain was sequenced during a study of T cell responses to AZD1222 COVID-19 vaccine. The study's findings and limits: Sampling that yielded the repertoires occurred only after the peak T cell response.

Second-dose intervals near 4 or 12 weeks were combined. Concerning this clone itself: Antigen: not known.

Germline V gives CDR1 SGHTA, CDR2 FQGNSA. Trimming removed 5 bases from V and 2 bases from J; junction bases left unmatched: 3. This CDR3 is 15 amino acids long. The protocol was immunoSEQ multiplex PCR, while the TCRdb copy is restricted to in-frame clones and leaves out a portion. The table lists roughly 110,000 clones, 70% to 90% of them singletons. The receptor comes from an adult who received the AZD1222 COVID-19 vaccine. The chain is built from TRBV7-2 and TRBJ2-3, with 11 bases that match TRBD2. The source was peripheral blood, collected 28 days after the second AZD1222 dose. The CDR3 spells CASSPSGGYTDTQYF. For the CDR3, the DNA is TGTGCCAGCAGCCCTAGCGGGGGGTACACAGATACGCAGTATTTT.